This T cell receptor (beta chain) comes out of a study of Ad26.COV2.S vaccination and SARS-CoV-2 variants (dated by TCRdb to about 2021). A note on the overall study: Donors in the vaccine arm were drawn from COV1001, a multicentre, randomized, double-blind, placebo-controlled phase I-IIa trial testing Ad26.COV2.S in healthy adults. Blinding of investigators to trial group allocation was maintained during experiments and outcome assessment. The TCR-sequenced set comprised approximately 32 samples: some 19 Ad26.COV2.S vaccine recipients, 5 placebo recipients and 8 SARS-CoV-2 convalescent individuals. TCRbeta repertoire sequencing served as the tool for gauging how specific and how broad the SARS-CoV-2-reactive T cell receptors were following Ad26.COV2.S vaccination. Trial participants were randomized into five groups of five, in which low-dose or high-dose Ad26.COV2.S was given once or twice, or placebo was given on both occasions. Ad26.COV2.S was given intramuscularly at 5x10^10 or 1x10^11 viral particles, as a single shot or as two shots 56 days apart.

Details on this clone: Its antigen remains undetermined. Per-nucleotide qualities are absent, and no much larger clonotype sits a single base away.

Study-level results and caveats: Comparable non-spike TCR breadth was observed between vaccine and placebo recipients, consistent with only spike being contained in the vaccine. The study lacked the statistical power to compare responses across vaccine doses or regimens. The authors noted that total T cell responses may have been underestimated by the TCR breadth and depth analyses. Substantial breadth of spike-specific CD8+ and CD4+ T cell responses was reported after vaccination. Higher spike-specific TCR breadth was observed in Ad26.COV2.S recipients than in placebo recipients (P = 0.0014).

The sample's treatment or condition label is to be understood as: some 20 received Ad26.COV2.S at low or high dose, single or two shots; about five received placebo; per-sample allocation not given. Repertoires of vaccine and placebo recipients were sequenced from samples collected on day 63 after the first injection. Cohort 1b enrolled 25 adults aged 18-55 years at a single site in Boston, USA, between 29 July and 7 August 2020. As a vaccine, Ad26.COV2.S was a replication-incompetent adenovirus type 26 vector that expressed a prefusion-stabilized SARS-CoV-2 spike protein derived from the original Wuhan strain. For CDR1 and CDR2, the germline V gene lists SGHVS and FQNEAQ. Its CDR3 holds 16 amino acids, cysteine through phenylalanine. Just CDR3 DNA is preserved here, 48 bases in frame from base 1. Trimming removed 1 base from V and 6 bases from J, leaving 17 bases between the germline ends. The immunoSEQ Assay was used to sequence TCRbeta CDR3 regions. After extraction, genomic DNA underwent amplification by bias-controlled multiplex PCR, followed by high-throughput sequencing. The original methods were these. To quantify the absolute abundance of every unique TCRbeta CDR3 region, sequences were collapsed and filtered. T cell fraction was estimated by normalizing TCRbeta template counts to usable DNA, with usable DNA measured through amplification of reference genes found in all nucleated cells. Repertoire TCRs were annotated as SARS-CoV-2-specific by exact matching of V gene, CDR3 amino acid sequence and J gene to a known reactive TCR set. MIRA supplied the reference SARS-CoV-2 TCR set, which was filtered for enrichment in COVID-19-positive ImmuneCODE repertoires so that public or cross-reactive TCRs were removed. Using the MIRA antigens, annotated TCRs were further analysed by specific ORF or by position within an ORF. Breadth was defined as the number of annotated unique rearrangements divided by the total number of unique productive rearrangements, and depth was defined as the summed frequency of the annotated unique rearrangements. Two-sided Wilcoxon rank-sum tests were used to compare TCR breadth between groups. Held by TCRdb, this immuneACCESS table contains in-frame sequences only and omits some clones. Under half of the omission traces to an unresolved V gene where checked; the cause of the rest is unknown. V and J calls plus clone size are reproduced from that table; the DNA served to infer D and trimming. This sample lists about half a million clones; approximately 90% were detected once. The ten largest account for over 1.5% of the sample.

This material consisted of peripheral blood, taken in a trial of Ad26.COV2.S vaccine versus placebo. The TCR originated in a person aged 18 to 59 who received the Ad26.COV2.S COVID-19 vaccine or a placebo. The chain couples TRBV7-8 to TRBJ2-3; a tentative D call is TRBD2 (6 bases match). The DNA is TGTGCCAGCAGCTTAGTAGGCGGGAAGGGCCGCGATACGCAGTATTTT. It codes for CASSLVGGKGRDTQYF.